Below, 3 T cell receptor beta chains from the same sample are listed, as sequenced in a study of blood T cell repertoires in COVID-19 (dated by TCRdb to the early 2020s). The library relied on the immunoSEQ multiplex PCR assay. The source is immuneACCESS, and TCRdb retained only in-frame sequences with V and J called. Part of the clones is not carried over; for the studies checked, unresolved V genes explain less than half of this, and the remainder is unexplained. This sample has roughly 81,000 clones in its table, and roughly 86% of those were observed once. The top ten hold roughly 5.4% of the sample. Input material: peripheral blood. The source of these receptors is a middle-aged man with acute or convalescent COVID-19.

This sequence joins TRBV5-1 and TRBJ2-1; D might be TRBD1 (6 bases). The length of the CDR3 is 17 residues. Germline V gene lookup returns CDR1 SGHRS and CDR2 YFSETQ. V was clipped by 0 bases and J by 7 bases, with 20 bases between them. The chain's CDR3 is CASSLEPQGSVMNEQFF. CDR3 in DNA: TGCGCCAGCAGCTTGGAGCCCCAGGGGTCGGTCATGAATGAGCAGTTCTTC.

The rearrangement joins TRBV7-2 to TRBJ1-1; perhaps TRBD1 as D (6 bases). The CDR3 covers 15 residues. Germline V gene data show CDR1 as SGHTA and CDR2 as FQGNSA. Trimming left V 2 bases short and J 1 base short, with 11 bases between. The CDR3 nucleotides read TGTGCCAGCAGCTTATTTGCAGGGGAGAACACTGAAGCTTTCTTT. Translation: CASSLFAGENTEAFF.

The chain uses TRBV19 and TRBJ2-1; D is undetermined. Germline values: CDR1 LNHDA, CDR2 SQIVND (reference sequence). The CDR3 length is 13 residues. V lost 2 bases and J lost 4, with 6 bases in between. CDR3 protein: CASSITIYNEQFF. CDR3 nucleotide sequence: TGTGCCAGTAGTATAACTATTTACAATGAGCAGTTCTTC. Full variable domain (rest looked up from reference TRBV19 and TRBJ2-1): DGGITQSPKYLFRKEGQNVTLSCEQNLNHDAMYWYRQDPGQGLRLIYYSQIVNDFQKGDIAEGYSVSREKKESFPLTVTSAQKNPTAFYLCASSITIYNEQFFGPGTRLTVL.